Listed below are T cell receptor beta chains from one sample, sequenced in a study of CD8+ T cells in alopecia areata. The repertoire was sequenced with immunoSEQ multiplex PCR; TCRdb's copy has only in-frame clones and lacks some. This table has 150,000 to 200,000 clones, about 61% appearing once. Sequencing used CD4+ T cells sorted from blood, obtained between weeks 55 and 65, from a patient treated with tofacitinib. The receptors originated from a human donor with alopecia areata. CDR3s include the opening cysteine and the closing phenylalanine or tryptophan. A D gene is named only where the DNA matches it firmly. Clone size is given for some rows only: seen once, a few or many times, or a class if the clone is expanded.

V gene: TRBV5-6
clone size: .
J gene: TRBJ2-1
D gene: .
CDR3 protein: CASSLASGQPQQFF
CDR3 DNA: TGTGCCAGCAGCTTGGCCTCCGGACAGCCCCAGCAGTTCTTC

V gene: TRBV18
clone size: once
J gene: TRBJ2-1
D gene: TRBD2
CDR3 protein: CASSTQTSGSYNEQFF
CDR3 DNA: TGTGCCAGCTCAACTCAGACTAGCGGATCCTACAATGAGCAGTTCTTC

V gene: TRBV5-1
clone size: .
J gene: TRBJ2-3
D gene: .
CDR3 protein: CASSPRSASTDTQYF
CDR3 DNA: TGCGCCAGCAGCCCACGGTCCGCCTCCACAGATACGCAGTATTTT

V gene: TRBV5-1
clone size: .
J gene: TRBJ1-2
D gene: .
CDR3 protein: CASSLDSMDGYTF
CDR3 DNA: TGCGCCAGCAGCTTGGATTCCATGGATGGCTACACCTTC

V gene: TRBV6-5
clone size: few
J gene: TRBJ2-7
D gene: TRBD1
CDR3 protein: CASRQHRGRQYF
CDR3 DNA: TGTGCCAGCAGACAACACAGGGGGCGGCAGTACTTC

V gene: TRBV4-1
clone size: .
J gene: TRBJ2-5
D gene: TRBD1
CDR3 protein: CASSLTGTALKETQYF
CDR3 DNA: TGCGCCAGCAGCCTCACCGGGACAGCACTAAAAGAGACCCAGTACTTC

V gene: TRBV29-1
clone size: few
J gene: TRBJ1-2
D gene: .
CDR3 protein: CSALHYYGYTF
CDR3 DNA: TGCAGCGCCCTCCACTACTATGGCTACACCTTC

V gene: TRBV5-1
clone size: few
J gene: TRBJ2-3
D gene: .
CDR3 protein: CASSLATVGAGTDTQYF
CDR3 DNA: TGCGCCAGCAGCTTGGCCACGGTCGGGGCGGGCACAGATACGCAGTATTTT

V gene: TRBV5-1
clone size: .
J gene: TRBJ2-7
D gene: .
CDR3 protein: CASSLGQGEVNEQYF
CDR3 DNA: TGCGCCAGCAGCTTGGGGCAGGGTGAGGTGAACGAGCAGTACTTC

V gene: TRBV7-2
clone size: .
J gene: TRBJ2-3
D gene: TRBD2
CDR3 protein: CASSPSGGDSTQYF
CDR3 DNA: TGTGCCAGCAGCCCTAGCGGGGGAGACTCTACGCAGTATTTT

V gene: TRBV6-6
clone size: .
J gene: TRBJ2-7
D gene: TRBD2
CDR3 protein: CASSPSGGGYEQYF
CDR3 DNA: TGTGCCAGCAGTCCCTCGGGGGGAGGGTACGAGCAGTACTTC

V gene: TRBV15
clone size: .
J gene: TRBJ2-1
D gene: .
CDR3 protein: CATSRQPGSPYNEQFF
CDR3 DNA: TGTGCCACCAGCAGACAGCCGGGGTCACCCTACAATGAGCAGTTCTTC

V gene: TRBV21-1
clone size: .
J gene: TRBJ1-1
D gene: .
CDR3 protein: CASSKARGRYRTEAFF
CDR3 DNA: TGTGCCAGCAGCAAAGCCAGGGGTCGGTATAGAACTGAAGCTTTCTTT

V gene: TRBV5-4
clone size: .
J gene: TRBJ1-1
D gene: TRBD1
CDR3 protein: CASSPGQGWGTEAFF
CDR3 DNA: TGTGCCAGCAGCCCGGGACAGGGCTGGGGCACTGAAGCTTTCTTT

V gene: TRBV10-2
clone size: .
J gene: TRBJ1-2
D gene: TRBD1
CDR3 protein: CASSDLKQGSYGYTF
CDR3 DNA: TGCGCCAGCAGTGACCTAAAACAGGGGAGCTATGGCTACACCTTC

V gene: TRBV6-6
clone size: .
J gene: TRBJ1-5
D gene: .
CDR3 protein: CASSPSKRGGNQPQHF
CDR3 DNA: TGTGCCAGCAGCCCTTCGAAGCGAGGGGGCAATCAGCCCCAGCATTTT

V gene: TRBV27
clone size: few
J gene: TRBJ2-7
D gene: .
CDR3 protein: CASSLYGVSEQYF
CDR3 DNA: TGTGCCAGCAGTTTATACGGGGTATCCGAGCAGTACTTC

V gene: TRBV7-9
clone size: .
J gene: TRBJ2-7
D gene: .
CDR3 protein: CASSLDRHSYEQYF
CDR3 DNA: TGTGCCAGCAGCTTGGATAGGCACTCCTACGAGCAGTACTTC

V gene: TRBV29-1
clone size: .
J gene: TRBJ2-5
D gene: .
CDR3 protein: CSVEVLEETQYF
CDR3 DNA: TGCAGCGTTGAAGTTCTAGAAGAGACCCAGTACTTC

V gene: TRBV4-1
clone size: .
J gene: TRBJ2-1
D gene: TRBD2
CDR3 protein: CASSLARGGNEQFF
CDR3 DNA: TGCGCCAGCAGCCTTGCCCGGGGGGGCAATGAGCAGTTCTTC

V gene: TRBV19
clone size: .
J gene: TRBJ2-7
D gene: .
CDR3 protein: CASSINRETHQYF
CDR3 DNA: TGTGCCAGTAGTATCAACAGGGAGACGCATCAGTACTTC

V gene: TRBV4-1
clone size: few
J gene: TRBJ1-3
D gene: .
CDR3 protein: CASSQVDRPGNTIYF
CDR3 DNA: TGCGCCAGCAGCCAAGTTGATCGTCCTGGAAACACCATATATTTT

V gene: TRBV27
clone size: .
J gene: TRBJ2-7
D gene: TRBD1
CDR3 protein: CASSSRTGRHDEQYF
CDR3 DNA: TGTGCCAGCAGTTCGCGGACAGGGAGGCATGATGAGCAGTACTTC

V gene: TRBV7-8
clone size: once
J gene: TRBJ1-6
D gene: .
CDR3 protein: CASSLAPRNSPLHF
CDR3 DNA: TGTGCCAGCAGCTTAGCCCCCCGGAATTCACCCCTCCACTTT

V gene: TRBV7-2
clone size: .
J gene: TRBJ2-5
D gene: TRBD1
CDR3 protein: CASSPRTGQETQYF
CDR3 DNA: TGTGCCAGCAGCCCTCGGACAGGCCAAGAGACCCAGTACTTC

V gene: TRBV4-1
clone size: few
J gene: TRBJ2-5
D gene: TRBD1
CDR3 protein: CASSQGDRRHQETQYF
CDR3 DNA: TGCGCCAGCAGCCAAGGGGACAGACGACACCAAGAGACCCAGTACTTC

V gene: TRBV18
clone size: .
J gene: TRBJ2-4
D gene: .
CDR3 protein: CASSRDPGYKNIQYF
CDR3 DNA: TGTGCCAGCTCTCGGGACCCCGGTTACAAAAACATTCAGTACTTC

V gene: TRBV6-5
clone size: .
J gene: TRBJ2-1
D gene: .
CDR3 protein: CASSSPYRDGGNEQFF
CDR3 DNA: TGTGCCAGCAGTTCCCCGTATCGGGATGGCGGCAATGAGCAGTTCTTC

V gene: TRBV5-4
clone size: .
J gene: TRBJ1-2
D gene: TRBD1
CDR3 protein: CASSLEGARLSYGYTF
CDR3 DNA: TGTGCCAGCAGCTTGGAGGGGGCGCGATTAAGCTATGGCTACACCTTC

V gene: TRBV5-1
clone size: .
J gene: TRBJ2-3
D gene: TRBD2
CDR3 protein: CASSIAGSTDTQYF
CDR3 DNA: TGCGCCAGCAGTATAGCGGGGAGCACAGATACGCAGTATTTT

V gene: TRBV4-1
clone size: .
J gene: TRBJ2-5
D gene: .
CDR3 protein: CASSQGVAQETQYF
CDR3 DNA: TGCGCCAGCAGCCAGGGAGTTGCCCAAGAGACCCAGTACTTC

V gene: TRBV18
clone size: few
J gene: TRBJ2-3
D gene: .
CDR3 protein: CASLADGTDTQYF
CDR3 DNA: TGTGCCAGCTTGGCGGATGGCACAGATACGCAGTATTTT

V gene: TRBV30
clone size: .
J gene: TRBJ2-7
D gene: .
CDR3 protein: CAWDGAKDEQYF
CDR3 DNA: TGTGCCTGGGACGGGGCTAAGGACGAGCAGTACTTC

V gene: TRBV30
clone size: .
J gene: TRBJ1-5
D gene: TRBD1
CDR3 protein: CAWTRQGAAQPQHF
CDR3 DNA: TGTGCCTGGACTCGACAGGGGGCAGCTCAGCCCCAGCATTTT

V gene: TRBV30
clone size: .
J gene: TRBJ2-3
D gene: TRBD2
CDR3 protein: CAWSALAGGPRTDTQYF
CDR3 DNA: TGTGCCTGGAGTGCACTAGCGGGGGGGCCGAGGACAGATACGCAGTATTTT

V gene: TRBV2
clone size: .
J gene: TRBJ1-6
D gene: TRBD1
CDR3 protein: CASSEAGQGNSPLHF
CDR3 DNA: TGTGCCAGCAGTGAAGCCGGACAGGGGAATTCACCCCTCCACTTT

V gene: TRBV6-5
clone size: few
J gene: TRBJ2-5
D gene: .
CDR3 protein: CASQGSQGQETQYF
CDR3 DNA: TGTGCCAGCCAAGGCAGCCAGGGCCAAGAGACCCAGTACTTC

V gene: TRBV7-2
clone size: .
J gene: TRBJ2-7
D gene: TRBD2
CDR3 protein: CASSTSGGAAYEQYF
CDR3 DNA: TGTGCCAGCAGTACTAGCGGGGGGGCGGCCTACGAGCAGTACTTC

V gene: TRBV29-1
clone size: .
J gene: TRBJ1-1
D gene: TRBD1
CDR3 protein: CSVSQGYTEAFF
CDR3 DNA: TGCAGCGTCTCACAGGGGTACACTGAAGCTTTCTTT

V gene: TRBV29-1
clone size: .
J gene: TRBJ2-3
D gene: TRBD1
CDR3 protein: CSVAQGHVADTQYF
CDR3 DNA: TGCAGCGTGGCACAGGGGCACGTGGCGGATACGCAGTATTTT

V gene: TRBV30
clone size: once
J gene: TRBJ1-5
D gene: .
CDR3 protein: CAWSPGAYSNQPQHF
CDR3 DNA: TGTGCCTGGAGCCCCGGGGCCTATAGCAATCAGCCCCAGCATTTT

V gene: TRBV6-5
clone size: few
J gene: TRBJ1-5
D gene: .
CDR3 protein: CASSTGRSNQPQHF
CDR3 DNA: TGTGCCAGCAGCACGGGCAGGAGCAATCAGCCCCAGCATTTT

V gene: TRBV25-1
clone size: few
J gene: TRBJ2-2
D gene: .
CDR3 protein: CASSEYTGELFF
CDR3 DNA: TGTGCCAGCAGTGAATATACCGGGGAGCTGTTTTTT

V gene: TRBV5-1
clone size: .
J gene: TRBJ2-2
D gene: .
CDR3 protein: CASSHRDNTGELFF
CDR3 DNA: TGCGCCAGCAGCCACAGAGACAACACCGGGGAGCTGTTTTTT

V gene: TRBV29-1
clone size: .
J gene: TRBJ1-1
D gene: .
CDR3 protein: CSVAVYTEAFF
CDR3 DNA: TGCAGCGTCGCGGTCTACACTGAAGCTTTCTTT

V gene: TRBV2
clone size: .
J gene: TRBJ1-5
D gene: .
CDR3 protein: CASSKTGAGISQPQHF
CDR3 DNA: TGTGCCAGCAGTAAAACGGGGGCCGGGATAAGTCAGCCCCAGCATTTT

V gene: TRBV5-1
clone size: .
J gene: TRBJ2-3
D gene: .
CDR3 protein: CASSSGGHTSTDTQYF
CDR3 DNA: TGCGCCAGCAGCTCTGGAGGCCATACTAGCACAGATACGCAGTATTTT

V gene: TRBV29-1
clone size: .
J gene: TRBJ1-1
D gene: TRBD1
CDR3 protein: CSVGQGNTEAFF
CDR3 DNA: TGCAGCGTCGGACAGGGTAACACTGAAGCTTTCTTT